One and the same sample provided the 15 T cell receptor beta chains below, sequenced in a study of early T cells in non-severe SARS-CoV-2 infection. Using its own MiXCR run on the 5' RACE reads, TCRdb lists one record per CDR3 protein. The sample contains some 80,000 distinct CDR3 sequences, about 10% of which appear only once. Source: whole blood, taken at baseline. Every receptor here comes from an adult who was a healthcare worker with PCR-confirmed SARS-CoV-2 infection or an uninfected control (not recorded which).

This clonotype has a handful of counts. V is TRBV6-1 and J is TRBJ1-1; 7 bases line up with TRBD1. CDR1 and CDR2 from the germline V gene are MNHNS and SASEGT. V lost 7 bases to trimming and J lost 2 bases; unmatched junction nucleotides: 7. CDR3 length: 14 amino acids. CDR3 sequence reads: CASTQGGLNTEAFF. The DNA of the CDR3 is TGTGCCAGCACCCAGGGGGGCCTTAACACTGAAGCTTTCTTT.

This clonotype was observed a handful of times. The genes are TRBV2 and TRBJ2-1; possibly TRBD2 for D (6 bases). Germline V gene data show CDR1 as SNHLY and CDR2 as FYNNEI. Trimming took off 11 bases at V and 6 bases at J, with 17 bases between the two ends. This CDR3 has 13 amino acids. The CDR3 protein is CAAERASFNEQFF. As DNA, the CDR3 is TGTGCCGCCGAGCGGGCTAGTTTCAATGAGCAGTTCTTC.

This clonotype was observed many times. The chain uses TRBV29-1 and TRBJ2-1, with TRBD2 identical over 10 bases. V lost 4 bases and J lost 9; bases outside the gene matches: 9. This CDR3 is built from 14 residues. Germline CDR1 and CDR2: SQVTM and ANQGSEA. CDR3 sequence: CSVVWLAGVGEQFF. As DNA, the CDR3 is TGCAGCGTTGTGTGGCTAGCGGGAGTGGGTGAGCAGTTCTTC.

The rearrangement links TRBV9 to TRBJ2-3; D is uncertain. Germline CDR1 is SGDLS and CDR2 is YYNGEE. The CDR3 runs to 13 residues. V lost 3 bases and J 4 bases, leaving 9 bases between the germline ends. This CDR3 is CASSADVPDTQYF. CDR3 sequence (DNA): TGTGCCAGCAGCGCGGATGTCCCAGATACGCAGTATTTT.

This chain joins TRBV5-4 and TRBJ2-1; 8 nucleotides align to TRBD2. The CDR3 extends over 14 amino acids. Trimming at V came to 1 base and at J to 9 bases, leaving 6 bases not matched to a gene. Germline CDR1 reads SGHNT; CDR2 reads YYREEE (reference sequence). CDR3 nucleotides: TGTGCCAGCAGCTTGAGCGGGAGTGGTATTGAGCAGTTCTTC. Translating it yields CASSLSGSGIEQFF.

This clonotype was picked up a small number of times. The chain uses TRBV5-1 and TRBJ2-3, with D uncertain. CDR1 and CDR2 from the germline V gene are SGHRS and YFSETQ. There are 14 residues in the CDR3. Trimming shortened V by 0 bases and J by 5 bases, and 10 bases separated the two germline ends. CDR3 sequence reads: CASSLGRIKDTQYF. CDR3 DNA sequence: TGCGCCAGCAGCTTGGGGCGTATTAAAGATACGCAGTATTTT.

The CDR3 DNA reads TGTGCCAGTAGGAAAATGACAGGGACCGGGGAGCTGTTTTTT. It yields the protein CASRKMTGTGELFF. The chain is built from TRBV19 and TRBJ2-2, with 7 bases identical to TRBD1. The germline CDR1 and CDR2 sequences are LNHDA and SQIVND (reference sequence). This CDR3 region has 14 residues. Germline trimming cut 6 bases from V and 5 bases from J; bases unmatched to any gene: 6.

V and J are TRBV2 and TRBJ1-5; D uncertain. V dropped 2 bases and J dropped 0 bases, with 8 bases sitting between them. Germline CDR1 SNHLY, CDR2 FYNNEI. This CDR3 contains 15 residues. The chain's CDR3 is CASSESRLSNQPQHF. As DNA, the CDR3 is TGTGCCAGCAGTGAATCAAGGCTTAGCAATCAGCCCCAGCATTTT.

This chain links TRBV12-3 or TRBV12-4 with TRBJ2-7; D unclear. The CDR3 is 13 residues long. V was trimmed by 3 bases and J by 6 bases, leaving 12 bases between them. CDR3 in DNA: TGTGCCAGCAGTTTTAGGAAGGATGGCGAGCAGTACTTC. This codes for CASSFRKDGEQYF.

The chain's CDR3 is CASSSDRGRETQYF. The CDR3 nucleotides are TGTGCCAGCAGCTCGGACAGGGGTCGGGAGACCCAGTACTTC. The chain combines TRBV9 with TRBJ2-5, with TRBD1 identical over 9 bases. CDR3 size: 14 residues. Germline values: CDR1 SGDLS, CDR2 YYNGEE. J was trimmed by 5 bases and V by 4 bases; bases with no gene match: 6.

The chain combines TRBV5-1 with TRBJ1-4; D is undetermined. Germline V gene sequence: CDR1 SGHRS, CDR2 YFSETQ. CDR3 length equals 16 residues. Trimming left V 1 base short and J 3 bases short, with 13 bases between. CDR3 in amino acids: CASSLWEREANEKLFF. CDR3 DNA: TGCGCCAGCAGCTTGTGGGAGCGGGAGGCTAATGAAAAACTGTTTTTT.

The rearrangement uses TRBV6-2 or TRBV6-3 and TRBJ2-2, with 10 bases aligning to TRBD2. The J segment lost 9 bases and the V segment lost 6 bases, leaving 4 bases of the junction unmatched. The CDR3 has 13 residues. Germline V gene sequence: CDR1 MNHEY, CDR2 SVGEGT. The CDR3 region has the DNA TGTGCCAGCAGACTACTAGCGGGAAGGGAGCTGTTTTTT. As protein: CASRLLAGRELFF.

This clonotype was picked up a small number of times. This chain connects TRBV12-3 or TRBV12-4 to TRBJ2-7, with 7 bases that match TRBD1. The V segment lost 5 bases and the J segment 4 bases; nucleotides outside the gene matches: 17. This CDR3 region has 17 residues. The CDR3 DNA reads as TGTGCCAGCAGTCCAGAGCCCGACAGGGTCGGGGCATACGAGCAGTACTTC. As protein: CASSPEPDRVGAYEQYF.

This clonotype has just a few counts. V is TRBV12-3 or TRBV12-4 and J is TRBJ1-1; D unresolved. The CDR3 spans 14 residues. With 6 bases removed from V and 7 bases from J, the gap between germline ends came to 18 bases. The CDR3 DNA sequence: TGTGCCAGCAGAACGAATCACGGGAAAGGTGAAGCTTTCTTT. Translated: CASRTNHGKGEAFF.

This clonotype was counted only a few times. This rearrangement joins TRBV5-1 to TRBJ2-1; TRBD2 aligns across 9 bases. Germline lookup yields CDR1 SGHRS and CDR2 YFSETQ. This CDR3 is built from 19 residues. The V and J ends lost 0 bases and 10 bases, in that order; junction bases with no gene match: 20. The CDR3 sequence is CASSLGFSGSRPTTEEQFF. The CDR3 DNA reads TGCGCCAGCAGCTTGGGGTTTAGCGGGAGTCGCCCGACGACGGAAGAGCAGTTCTTC.